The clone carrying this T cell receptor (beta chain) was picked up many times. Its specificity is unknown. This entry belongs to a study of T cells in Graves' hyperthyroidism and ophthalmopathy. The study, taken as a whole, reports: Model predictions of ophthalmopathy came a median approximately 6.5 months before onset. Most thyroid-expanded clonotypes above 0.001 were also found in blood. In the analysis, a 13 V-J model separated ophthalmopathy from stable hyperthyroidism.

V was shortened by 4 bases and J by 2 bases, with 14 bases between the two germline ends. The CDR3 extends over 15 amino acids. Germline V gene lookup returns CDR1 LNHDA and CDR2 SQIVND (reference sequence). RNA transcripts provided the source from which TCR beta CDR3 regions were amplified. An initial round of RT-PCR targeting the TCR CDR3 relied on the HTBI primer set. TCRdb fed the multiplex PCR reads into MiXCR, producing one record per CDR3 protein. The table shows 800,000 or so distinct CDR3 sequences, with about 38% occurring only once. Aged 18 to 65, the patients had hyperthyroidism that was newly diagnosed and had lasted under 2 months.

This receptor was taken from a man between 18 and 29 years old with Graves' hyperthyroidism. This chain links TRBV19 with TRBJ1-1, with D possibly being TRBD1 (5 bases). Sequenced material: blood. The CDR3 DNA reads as TGTGCCAGTAGTACGAGGGCGACAGCTAACACTGAAGCTTTCTTT. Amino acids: CASSTRATANTEAFF.